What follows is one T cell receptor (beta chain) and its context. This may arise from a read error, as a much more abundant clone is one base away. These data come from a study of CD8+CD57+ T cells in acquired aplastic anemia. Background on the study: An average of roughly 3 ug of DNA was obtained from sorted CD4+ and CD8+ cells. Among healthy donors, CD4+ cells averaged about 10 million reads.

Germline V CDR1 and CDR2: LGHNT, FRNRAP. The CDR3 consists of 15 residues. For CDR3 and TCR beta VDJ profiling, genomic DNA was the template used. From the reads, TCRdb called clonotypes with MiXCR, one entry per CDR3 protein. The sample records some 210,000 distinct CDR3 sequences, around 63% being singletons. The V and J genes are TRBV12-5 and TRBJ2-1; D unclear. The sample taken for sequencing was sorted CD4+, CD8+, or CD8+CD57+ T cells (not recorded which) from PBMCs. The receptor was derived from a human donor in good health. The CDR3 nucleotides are TGTGCTAGTGGTCCGACCCAGAGCTCCTACAATGAGCAGCTCTTC. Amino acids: CASGPTQSSYNEQLF.